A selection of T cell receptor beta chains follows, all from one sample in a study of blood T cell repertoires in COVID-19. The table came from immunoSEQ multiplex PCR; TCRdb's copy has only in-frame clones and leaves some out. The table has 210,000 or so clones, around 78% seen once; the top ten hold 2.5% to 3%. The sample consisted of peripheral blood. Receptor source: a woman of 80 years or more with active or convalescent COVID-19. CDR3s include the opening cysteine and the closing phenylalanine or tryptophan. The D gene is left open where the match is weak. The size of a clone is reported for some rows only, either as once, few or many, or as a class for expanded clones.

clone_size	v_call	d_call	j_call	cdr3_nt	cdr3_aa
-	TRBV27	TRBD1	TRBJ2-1	TGTGCCAGCAGTCCCCGGGACAGGGGGACGGGTGAGCAGTTCTTC	CASSPRDRGTGEQFF
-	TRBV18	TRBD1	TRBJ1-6	TGTGCCAGCTCACCTCGACAGGGGGCAGATTCACCCCTCCACTTT	CASSPRQGADSPLHF
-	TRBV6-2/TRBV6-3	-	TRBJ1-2	TGTGCCAGCAGCTCCAGACCCTTTGGACAGTCCTATGGCTACACCTTC	CASSSRPFGQSYGYTF
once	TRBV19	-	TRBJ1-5	TGTGCCAGTAGTATCCGGGTTAGCAATCAGCCCCAGCATTTT	CASSIRVSNQPQHF
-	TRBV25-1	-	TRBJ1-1	TGTGCCAGCAGAGAAGGACAGAACACTGAAGCTTTCTTT	CASREGQNTEAFF
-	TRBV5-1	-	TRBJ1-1	TGCGCCAGCAGACCTAGAACGAGCAGTATGGGTACTGAAGCTTTCTTT	CASRPRTSSMGTEAFF
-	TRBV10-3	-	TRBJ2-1	TGTGCCATCAGTCAAACCACCGGGACCTACAATGAGCAGTTCTTC	CAISQTTGTYNEQFF
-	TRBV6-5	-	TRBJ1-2	TGTGCCAGCAGTTATTCAGGCGGAGGAGCCTATGGCTACACCTTC	CASSYSGGGAYGYTF
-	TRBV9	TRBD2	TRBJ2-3	TGTGCCAGCAGCGTACAGGCTAGCGGGGCCTCAGATACGCAGTATTTT	CASSVQASGASDTQYF
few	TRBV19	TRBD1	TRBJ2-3	TGTGCCAGTAGAAAGGGACAGAACACAGATACGCAGTATTTT	CASRKGQNTDTQYF
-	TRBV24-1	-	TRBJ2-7	TGTGCCACCAGTGATCCCCAGGACGGGACCTACGAGCAGTACTTC	CATSDPQDGTYEQYF
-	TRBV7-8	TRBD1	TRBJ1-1	TGTGCCAGCAGTTTGAGACAGGGGGCGGTCGGCACTGAAGCTTTCTTT	CASSLRQGAVGTEAFF
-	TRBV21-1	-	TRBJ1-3	TGTGCCAGCAGCAAAGGGGGGGACAGCTCTGGAAACACCATATATTTT	CASSKGGDSSGNTIYF
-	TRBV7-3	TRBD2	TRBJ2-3	TGTGCCAGCAGCTTGACAAGCGGGGCTCTGGATACGCAGTATTTT	CASSLTSGALDTQYF
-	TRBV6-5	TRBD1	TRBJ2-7	TGTGCCAGCAGTTTCCGACGACAGGGGCTGAATGGTGAGCAGTACTTC	CASSFRRQGLNGEQYF
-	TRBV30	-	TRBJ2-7	TGTGCCTGGAGATCTGAGGGCTATTCTTACGAGCAGTACTTC	CAWRSEGYSYEQYF
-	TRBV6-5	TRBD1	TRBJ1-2	TGTGCCAGCAGTTATACCCCAGGGGGTTCTAACTATGGCTACACCTTC	CASSYTPGGSNYGYTF
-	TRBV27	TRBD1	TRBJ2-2	TGTGCCAGCAGTTTTGGGACAGTGAACACCGGGGAGCTGTTTTTT	CASSFGTVNTGELFF
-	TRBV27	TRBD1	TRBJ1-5	TGTGCCAGCAGACCCCCTCGACGGACAGGGGGGCCAAACAATCAGCCCCAGCATTTT	CASRPPRRTGGPNNQPQHF
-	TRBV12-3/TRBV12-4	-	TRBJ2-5	TGTGCCAGCAGTTTAGCTCGTTCAGAGACCCAGTACTTC	CASSLARSETQYF
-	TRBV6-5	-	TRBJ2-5	TGTGCCAGCAGGTCGTCAGGCGGGCCGGAGACCCAGTACTTC	CASRSSGGPETQYF
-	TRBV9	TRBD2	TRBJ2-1	TGTGCCAGCAGCGTAGCCCGCCGCTGGGGGGGGAACTACAATGAGCAGTTCTTC	CASSVARRWGGNYNEQFF
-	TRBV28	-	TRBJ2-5	TGTGCCAGCAGTGAGCCGGGGAATACCGGAGGAGAGACCCAGTACTTC	CASSEPGNTGGETQYF
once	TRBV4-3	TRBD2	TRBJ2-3	TGCGCCAGCAGCCAACAAGTGACTAGCGGGGGGTCCACAGATACGCAGTATTTT	CASSQQVTSGGSTDTQYF
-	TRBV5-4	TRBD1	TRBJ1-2	TGTGCCAGCAGTCATTACAGGGGCACGGGCTATGGCTACACCTTC	CASSHYRGTGYGYTF
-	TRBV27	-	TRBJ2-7	TGTGCCAGCAGTCTAGATTGGACGGGAAGCTTACGAGGGCAGTACTTC	CASSLDWTGSLRGQYF
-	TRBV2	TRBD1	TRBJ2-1	TGTGCCAGCAGTTCCGGGACAGGCACAAATGAGCAGTTCTTC	CASSSGTGTNEQFF
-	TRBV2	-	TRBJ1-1	TGTGCCAGCAAAGACGACAGGACCCGACCGGAAGCTTTCTTT	CASKDDRTRPEAFF
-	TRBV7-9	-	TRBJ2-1	TGTGCCAGCAGCTTACGGTTGGACTCATACAATGAGCAGTTCTTC	CASSLRLDSYNEQFF
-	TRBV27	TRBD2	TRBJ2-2	TGTGCCAGCCGTCGGGTAGCGGGGCCCAACACCGGGGAGCTGTTTTTT	CASRRVAGPNTGELFF
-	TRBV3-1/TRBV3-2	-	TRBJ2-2	TGTGCCAGCAGCCAAGCGTGGGAGCTGTTTTTT	CASSQAWELFF
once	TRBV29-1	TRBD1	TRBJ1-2	TGCAGCGCCGATAACAGGGGAAGCCTCTATGGCTACACCTTC	CSADNRGSLYGYTF
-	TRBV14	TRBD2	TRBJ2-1	TGTGCCAGCAGCCGGACTAGCGGCTACAATGAGCAGTTCTTC	CASSRTSGYNEQFF
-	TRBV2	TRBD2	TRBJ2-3	TGTGCCAGCAGTGAAGCGGGACTAGCGTGGGGCACAGATACGCAGTATTTT	CASSEAGLAWGTDTQYF
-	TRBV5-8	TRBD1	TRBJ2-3	TGTGCCAGCAGCTCCGGGACAGGCTTTCCAGATACGCAGTATTTT	CASSSGTGFPDTQYF
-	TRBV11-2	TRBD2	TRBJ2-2	TGTGCCAGCAGCGGCGCGGGGGGGCCCGCCGGGGAGCTGTTTTTT	CASSGAGGPAGELFF
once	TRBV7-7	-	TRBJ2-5	TGTGCCAGCAGCTCGCCCGGGGTTGCGGAGACCCAGTACTTC	CASSSPGVAETQYF
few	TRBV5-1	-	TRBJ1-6	TGCGCCAGCAGCGGATCGGGAGGAAATTCACCCCTCCACTTT	CASSGSGGNSPLHF
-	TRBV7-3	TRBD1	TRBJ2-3	TGTGCCAGCAGCTTCCCTCAGGACAGGGGACTCCCAGATACGCAGTATTTT	CASSFPQDRGLPDTQYF
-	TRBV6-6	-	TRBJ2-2	TGTGCCAGCAGAAAAGGGACACCGAACACCGGGGAGCTGTTTTTT	CASRKGTPNTGELFF
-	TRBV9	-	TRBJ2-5	TGTGCCAGCAGCGCAACAGGGCAACTCCGCCTCCAAGAGACCCAGTACTTC	CASSATGQLRLQETQYF
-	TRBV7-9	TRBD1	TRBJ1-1	TGTGCCAGCAGCTTAGGTTACAGGGGGTCGAACACTGAAGCTTTCTTT	CASSLGYRGSNTEAFF
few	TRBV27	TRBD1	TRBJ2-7	TGTGCCAGCAGGGGTGACAGGGTATACCACGAGCAGTACTTC	CASRGDRVYHEQYF
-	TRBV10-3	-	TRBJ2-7	TGTGCCATCAGTGTAGGGGTTAGCTACGAGCAGTACTTC	CAISVGVSYEQYF
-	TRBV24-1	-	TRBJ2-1	TGTGCCACCAGTGACCCAACCCCGGGAGAGAGTTACAATGAGCAGTTCTTC	CATSDPTPGESYNEQFF
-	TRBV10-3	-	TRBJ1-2	TGTGCCATCAGTGGGGGTCAGGGGATCAACTATGGCTACACCTTC	CAISGGQGINYGYTF
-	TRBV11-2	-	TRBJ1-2	TGTGCCAGCAGCTTAGGCGGGGAGGATGGTTATGGCTACACCTTC	CASSLGGEDGYGYTF
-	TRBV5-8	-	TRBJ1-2	TGTGCCAGCAGCTTGGCGGTCAGGGCGCTTGGCTACACCTTC	CASSLAVRALGYTF
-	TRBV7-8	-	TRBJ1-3	TGTGCCAGCAGCTTAGCGATCCGGTCCTCTGGAAACACCATATATTTT	CASSLAIRSSGNTIYF
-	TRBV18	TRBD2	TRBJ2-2	TGTGCCAGCTCGGGAGGGGCCCTCTCGAACACCGGGGAGCTGTTTTTT	CASSGGALSNTGELFF
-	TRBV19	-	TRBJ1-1	TGTGCCAGTAGTACCGCAGGGGCAGGAACTGAAGCTTTCTTT	CASSTAGAGTEAFF
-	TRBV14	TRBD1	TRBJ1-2	TGTGCCAGCAGCGTAGGGGACAGGGAGCCTATCTACACCTTC	CASSVGDREPIYTF
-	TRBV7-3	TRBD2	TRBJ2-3	TGTGCCAGCAGCTCCCCCGCGGGGGGTTTAGGGACGCAGTATTTT	CASSSPAGGLGTQYF